Listed here is a single TCR beta chain. The CDR3 is 14 residues long. Looked up from germline, CDR1 is MNHEY and CDR2 is SVGAGI. With 2 bases removed from V and 0 bases from J, the gap between germline ends came to 5 bases. The data derive from a study of blood T cell repertoires in COVID-19. Study-level information: Samples came from the United States, Italy and Spain, spanning acute and convalescent COVID-19. Sources were T cells, B-cell-depleted T cells, or PBMCs; the material itself was cDNA or gDNA.

In the source study's methods: From reference gene primer amplification, estimates of nucleated cell counts were derived. Measured with immunoSEQ multiplex PCR; TCRdb has only the in-frame clones, and not every one. For V, J and clone size, that table is used; D and trimming come from the DNA. The sample lists roughly 220,000 clones; 84% were seen once. Material: peripheral blood. V usage is TRBV6-5 and J usage is TRBJ2-1, with D tentatively TRBD2 (5 bases). This TCR was sampled from a woman between 40 and 55 years old who had recovered from COVID-19. For the CDR3, the DNA is TGTGCCAGCAGTTACACTAGCTCCTACAATGAGCAGTTCTTC. This sequence encodes CASSYTSSYNEQFF.